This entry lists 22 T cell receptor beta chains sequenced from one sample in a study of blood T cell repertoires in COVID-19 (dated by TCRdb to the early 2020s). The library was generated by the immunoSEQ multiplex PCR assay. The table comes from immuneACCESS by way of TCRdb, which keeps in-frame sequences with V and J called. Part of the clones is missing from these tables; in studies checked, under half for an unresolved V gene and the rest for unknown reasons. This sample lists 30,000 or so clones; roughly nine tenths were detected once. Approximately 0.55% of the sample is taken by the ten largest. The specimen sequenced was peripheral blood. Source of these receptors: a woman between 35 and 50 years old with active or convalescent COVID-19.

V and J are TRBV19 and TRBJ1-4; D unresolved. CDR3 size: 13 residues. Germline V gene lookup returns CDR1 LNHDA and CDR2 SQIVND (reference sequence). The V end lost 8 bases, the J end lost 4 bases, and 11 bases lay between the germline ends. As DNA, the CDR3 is TGTGCCAGTGCAACAGACCGTAATGAAAAACTGTTTTTT. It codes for CASATDRNEKLFF.

The CDR3: CASLKQTGLCTDTQYF. CDR3 DNA: TGCGCCAGCCTAAAACAGACAGGACTTTGCACAGATACGCAGTATTTT. The chain carries TRBV10-1 and TRBJ2-3; tentatively, D is TRBD1 (6 bases). Between the trimmed V and J ends, which lost 8 bases and 1 base, there was a span of 19 bases. CDR1 is WNHNN, CDR2 SYGVQD, per germline (reference sequence). This CDR3 spans 16 amino acids.

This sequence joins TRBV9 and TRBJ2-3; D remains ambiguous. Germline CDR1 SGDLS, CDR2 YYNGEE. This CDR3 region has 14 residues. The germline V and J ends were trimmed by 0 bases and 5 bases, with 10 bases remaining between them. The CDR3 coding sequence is TGTGCCAGCAGCGTAGGTCATAGTCGAGATACGCAGTATTTT. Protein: CASSVGHSRDTQYF.

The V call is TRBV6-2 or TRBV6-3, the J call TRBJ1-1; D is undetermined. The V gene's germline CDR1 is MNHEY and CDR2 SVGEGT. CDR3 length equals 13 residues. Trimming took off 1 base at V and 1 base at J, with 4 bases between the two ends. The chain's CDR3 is CASSYWRNTEAFF. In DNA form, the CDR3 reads TGTGCCAGCAGTTACTGGAGGAACACTGAAGCTTTCTTT.

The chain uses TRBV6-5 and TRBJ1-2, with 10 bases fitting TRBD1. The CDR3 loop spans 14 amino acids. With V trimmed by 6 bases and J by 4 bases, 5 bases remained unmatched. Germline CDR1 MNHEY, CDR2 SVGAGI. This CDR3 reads CASSRTGGSYGYTF. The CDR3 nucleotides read TGTGCCAGCAGCCGGACAGGGGGTAGCTATGGCTACACCTTC.

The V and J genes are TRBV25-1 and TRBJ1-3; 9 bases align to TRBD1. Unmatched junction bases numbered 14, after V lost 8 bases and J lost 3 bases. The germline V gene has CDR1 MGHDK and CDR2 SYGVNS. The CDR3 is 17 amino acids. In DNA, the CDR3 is TGTGCCAGCGGCCGGGGACAGGGAGGCTCTGGTGGAAACACCATATATTTT. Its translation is CASGRGQGGSGGNTIYF.

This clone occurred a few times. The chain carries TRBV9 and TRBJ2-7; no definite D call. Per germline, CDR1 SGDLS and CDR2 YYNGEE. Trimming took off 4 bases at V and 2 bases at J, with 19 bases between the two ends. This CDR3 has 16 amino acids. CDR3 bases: TGTGCCAGCAGCCCTCAAAATACAGTCGTGGCCTACGAGCAGTACTTC. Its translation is CASSPQNTVVAYEQYF.

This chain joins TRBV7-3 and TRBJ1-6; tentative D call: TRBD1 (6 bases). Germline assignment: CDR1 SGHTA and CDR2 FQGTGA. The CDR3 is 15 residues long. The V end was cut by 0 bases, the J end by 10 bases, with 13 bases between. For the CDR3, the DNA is TGTGCCAGCAGCTTAACGGGCAGGGGAGACTCACCCCTCCACTTT. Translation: CASSLTGRGDSPLHF. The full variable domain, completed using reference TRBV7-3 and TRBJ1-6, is GAGVSQTPSNKVTEKGKYVELRCDPISGHTALYWYRQSLGQGPEFLIYFQGTGAADDSGLPNDRFFAVRPEGSVSTLKIQRTERGDSAVYLCASSLTGRGDSPLHFGNGTRLTVT.

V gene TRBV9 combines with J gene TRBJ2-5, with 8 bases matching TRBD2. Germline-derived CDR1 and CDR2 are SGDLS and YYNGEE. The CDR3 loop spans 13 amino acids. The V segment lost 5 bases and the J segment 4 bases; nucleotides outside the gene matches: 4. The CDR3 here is CASSASGRETQYF. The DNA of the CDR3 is TGTGCCAGCAGTGCTAGCGGGCGAGAGACCCAGTACTTC. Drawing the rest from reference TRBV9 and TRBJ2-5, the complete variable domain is DSGVTQTPKHLITATGQRVTLRCSPRSGDLSVYWYQQSLDQGLQFLIQYYNGEERAKGNILERFSAQQFPDLHSELNLSSLELGDSALYFCASSASGRETQYFGPGTRLLVL.

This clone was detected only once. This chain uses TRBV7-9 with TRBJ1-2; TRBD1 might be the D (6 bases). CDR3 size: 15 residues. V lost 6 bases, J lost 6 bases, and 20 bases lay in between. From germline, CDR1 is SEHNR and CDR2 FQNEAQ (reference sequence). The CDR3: CASSSQGMIVDGYTF. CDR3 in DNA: TGTGCCAGCAGTTCCCAGGGGATGATTGTGGATGGCTACACCTTC. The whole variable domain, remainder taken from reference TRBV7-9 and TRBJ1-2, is DTGVSQNPRHKITKRGQNVTFRCDPISEHNRLYWYRQTLGQGPEFLTYFQNEAQLEKSRLLSDRFSAERPKGSFSTLEIQRTEQGDSAMYLCASSSQGMIVDGYTFGSGTRLTVV.

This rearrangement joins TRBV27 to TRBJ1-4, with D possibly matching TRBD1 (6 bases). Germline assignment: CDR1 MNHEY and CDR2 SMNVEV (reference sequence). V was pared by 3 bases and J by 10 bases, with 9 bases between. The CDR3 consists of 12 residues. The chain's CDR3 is CASSFSDRKLFF. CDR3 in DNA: TGTGCCAGCAGTTTTTCGGACAGAAAACTGTTTTTT. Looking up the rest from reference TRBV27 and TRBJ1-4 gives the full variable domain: EAQVTQNPRYLITVTGKKLTVTCSQNMNHEYMSWYRQDPGLGLRQIYYSMNVEVTDKGDVPEGYKVSRKEKRNFPLILESPSPNQTSLYFCASSFSDRKLFFGSGTQLSVL.

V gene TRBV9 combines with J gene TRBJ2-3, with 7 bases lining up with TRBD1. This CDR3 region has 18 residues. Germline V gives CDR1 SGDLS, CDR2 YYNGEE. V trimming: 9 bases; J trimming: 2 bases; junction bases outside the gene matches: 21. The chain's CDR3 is CATPPGQIRRPATDTQYF. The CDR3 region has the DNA TGTGCCACCCCCCCGGGACAGATCAGGAGGCCCGCCACAGATACGCAGTATTTT.

CDR3 nucleotide sequence: TGTGCCAGCAGTGATCAGGGTAGCGGGAGGACCCACCAAGAGACCCAGTACTTC. This gives the protein CASSDQGSGRTHQETQYF. The gene calls are TRBV6-1 and TRBJ2-5; 10 bases fit TRBD2. V shed 3 bases and J 0 bases; nucleotides not matched to a gene: 10. Germline V gene sequence: CDR1 MNHNS, CDR2 SASEGT. The CDR3 length is 18 residues.

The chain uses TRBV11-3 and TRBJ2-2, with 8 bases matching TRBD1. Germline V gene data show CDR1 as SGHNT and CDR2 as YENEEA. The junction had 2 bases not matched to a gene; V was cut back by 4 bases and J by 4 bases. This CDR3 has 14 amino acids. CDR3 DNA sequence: TGTGCCAGCAGCTCGACAGGGGCCACCGGGGAGCTGTTTTTT. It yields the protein CASSSTGATGELFF.

This CDR3 reads CASSTTGEGYTF. The CDR3 DNA is TGTGCCAGTAGTACGACAGGGGAGGGCTACACCTTC. The chain combines TRBV19 with TRBJ1-2, with TRBD1 matching over 8 bases. With 4 bases clipped from V and 8 bases from J, the junction kept 3 bases outside the gene matches. The CDR3 runs 12 residues. Germline CDR1 reads LNHDA; CDR2 reads SQIVND (reference sequence). Drawing the rest from reference TRBV19 and TRBJ1-2, the complete variable domain is DGGITQSPKYLFRKEGQNVTLSCEQNLNHDAMYWYRQDPGQGLRLIYYSQIVNDFQKGDIAEGYSVSREKKESFPLTVTSAQKNPTAFYLCASSTTGEGYTFGSGTRLTVV.

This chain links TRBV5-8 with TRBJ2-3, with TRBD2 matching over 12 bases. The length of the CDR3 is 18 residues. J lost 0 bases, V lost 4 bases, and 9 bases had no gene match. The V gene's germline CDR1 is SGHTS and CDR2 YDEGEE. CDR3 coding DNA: TGTGCCAGCAGCCGCGGACTAGCGGGGACTACTAGCACAGATACGCAGTATTTT. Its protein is CASSRGLAGTTSTDTQYF.

CDR3 amino acids: CATSDSEGPSFDEQFF. The CDR3 bases are TGTGCCACCAGTGATTCGGAGGGCCCTAGCTTCGATGAGCAGTTCTTC. The chain uses TRBV24-1 and TRBJ2-1; D possibly corresponds to TRBD2 (6 bases). V gave up 2 bases and J gave up 8 bases, with 18 bases separating them. This CDR3 spans 16 amino acids. Germline CDR1 reads KGHDR; CDR2 reads SFDVKD.

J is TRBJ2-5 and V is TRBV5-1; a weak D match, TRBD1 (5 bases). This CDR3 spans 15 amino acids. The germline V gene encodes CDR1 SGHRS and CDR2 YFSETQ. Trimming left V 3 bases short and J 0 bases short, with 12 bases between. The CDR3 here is CASSSDSGYQETQYF. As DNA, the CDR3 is TGCGCCAGCAGCTCCGATTCAGGGTACCAAGAGACCCAGTACTTC.

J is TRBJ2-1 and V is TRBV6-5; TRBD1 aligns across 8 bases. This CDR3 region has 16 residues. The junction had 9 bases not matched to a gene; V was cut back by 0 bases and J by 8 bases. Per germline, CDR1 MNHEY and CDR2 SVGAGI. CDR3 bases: TGTGCCAGCAGTTACTCGACAGGGGAGCCGGGGGATGAGCAGTTCTTC. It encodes CASSYSTGEPGDEQFF.

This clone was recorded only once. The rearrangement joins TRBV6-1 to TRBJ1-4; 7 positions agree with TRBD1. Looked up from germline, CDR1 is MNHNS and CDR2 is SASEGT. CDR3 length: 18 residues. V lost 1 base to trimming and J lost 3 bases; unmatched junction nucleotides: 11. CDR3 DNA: TGTGCCAGCAGTGAAGGGTACACCTGGGACAGCTCTAATGAAAAACTGTTTTTT. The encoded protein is CASSEGYTWDSSNEKLFF.

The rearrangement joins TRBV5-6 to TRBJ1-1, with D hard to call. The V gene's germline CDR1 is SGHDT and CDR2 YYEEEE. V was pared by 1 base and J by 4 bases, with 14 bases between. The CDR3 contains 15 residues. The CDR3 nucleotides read TGTGCCAGCAGCTTGATATCAGGTGGGCTCACTGAAGCTTTCTTT. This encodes CASSLISGGLTEAFF.

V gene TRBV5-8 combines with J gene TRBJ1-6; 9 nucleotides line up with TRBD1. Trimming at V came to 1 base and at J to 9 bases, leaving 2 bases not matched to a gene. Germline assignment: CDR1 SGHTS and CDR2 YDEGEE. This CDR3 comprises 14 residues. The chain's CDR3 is CASSLRQGGSPLHF. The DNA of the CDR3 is TGTGCCAGCAGCTTGCGACAGGGGGGTTCACCCCTCCACTTT. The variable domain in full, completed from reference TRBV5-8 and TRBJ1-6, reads EAGVTQSPTHLIKTRGQQATLRCSPISGHTSVYWYQQALGLGLQFLLWYDEGEERNRGNFPPRFSGRQFPNYSSELNVNALELEDSALYLCASSLRQGGSPLHFGNGTRLTVT.